Each of the 23 T cell receptor beta chains below was sequenced from the same sample in a study of chemoradiotherapy in HPV16-positive cancers. Sequencing was performed with immunoSEQ multiplex PCR; in TCRdb, only in-frame clones are kept and a portion is missing. This table has around 5,200 clones, 85% appearing once. The sequencing used tumor tissue, collected from a patient who underwent chemoradiotherapy. Source of these receptors: a human donor with HPV-associated anogenital cancer.

The CDR3 loop is CASMGGAGADEKLFF. In nucleotides, the CDR3 is TGTGCCAGCATGGGGGGGGCAGGGGCAGATGAAAAACTGTTTTTT. V usage is TRBV6-1 and J usage is TRBJ1-4; D possibly corresponds to TRBD1 (6 bases). The CDR3 length is 15 residues. The V end lost 7 bases, the J end lost 6 bases, and 18 bases lay between the germline ends. The germline V gene has CDR1 MNHNS and CDR2 SASEGT.

This rearrangement joins TRBV14 to TRBJ2-1; 14 bases are a match to TRBD2. From germline, CDR1 is SGHDN and CDR2 FVKESK. Unmatched junction bases numbered 11, after V lost 4 bases and J lost 3 bases. The CDR3 spans 19 residues. The DNA for the CDR3 is TGTGCCAGCAGCCCCCATCCGGGACTAGCGGGGGTCGGCTACAATGAGCAGTTCTTC. Amino acid sequence: CASSPHPGLAGVGYNEQFF.

The rearrangement joins TRBV5-8 to TRBJ1-4; the D gene is possibly TRBD1 (5 bases). The CDR3 spans 14 residues. CDR1 is SGHTS, CDR2 YDEGEE, per germline. V lost 1 base and J lost 4, with 8 bases in between. The CDR3 nucleotides read TGTGCCAGCAGCTTGCAGGGTTTTAATGAAAAACTGTTTTTT. Translated, it gives CASSLQGFNEKLFF.

The gene calls are TRBV11-3 and TRBJ1-1, with D hard to call. CDR1 is SGHNT and CDR2 is YENEEA in the germline V gene. CDR3 size: 13 residues. Deletions cut 0 bases from V and 1 base from J, with 3 bases between. CDR3 sequence reads: CASSLEENTEAFF. For the CDR3, the DNA is TGTGCCAGCAGCTTAGAGGAGAACACTGAAGCTTTCTTT.

The chain is built from TRBV6-1 and TRBJ1-2; D possibly corresponds to TRBD1 (5 bases). The CDR3 is made up of 13 amino acids. The germline CDR1 and CDR2 sequences are MNHNS and SASEGT. Deletions cut 4 bases from V and 6 bases from J, with 12 bases between. CDR3 in DNA: TGTGCCAGCAGTGCGGGCAGGGCAAATGGCTACACCTTC. Amino acids: CASSAGRANGYTF.

The CDR3 protein is CATSRDGMGQGVLGEQFF. The CDR3 nucleotides are TGTGCCACCAGCAGAGATGGGATGGGGCAGGGGGTATTGGGTGAGCAGTTCTTC. The chain carries TRBV15 and TRBJ2-1; 7 nucleotides align to TRBD1. V shed 0 bases and J 9 bases; nucleotides not matched to a gene: 17. CDR1 and CDR2 (germline): LNHNV, YYDKDF (reference sequence). The CDR3 extends over 18 amino acids. The whole variable domain, filled in from reference TRBV15 and TRBJ2-1, reads DAMVIQNPRYQVTQFGKPVTLSCSQTLNHNVMYWYQQKSSQAPKLLFHYYDKDFNNEADTPDNFQSRRPNTSFCFLDIRSPGLGDTAMYLCATSRDGMGQGVLGEQFFGPGTRLTVL.

The chain has TRBV30 and TRBJ1-5, with D hard to call. The CDR3 loop spans 13 amino acids. The germline CDR1 and CDR2 sequences are GTSNPN and SVGIG (reference sequence). V lost 2 bases to trimming and J lost 4 bases, with 9 bases between them. The CDR3: CAWSPRENQPQHF. CDR3 coding DNA: TGTGCCTGGAGTCCCCGGGAAAATCAGCCCCAGCATTTT.

The rearrangement links TRBV9 to TRBJ1-1; tentative D call: TRBD1 (6 bases). Trimming pared 7 bases from V and 0 bases from J, leaving 7 bases between. CDR1 SGDLS and CDR2 YYNGEE come from the germline V gene. The CDR3 runs to 12 residues. Here the CDR3 DNA reads TGTGCCAGCGGGGGCATGAACACTGAAGCTTTCTTT. Translating it yields CASGGMNTEAFF.

Relative to its sample, this clone is large. The V gene is TRBV2, the J gene TRBJ2-7; 7 bases are a match to TRBD1. The V segment lost 8 bases and the J segment 0 bases; nucleotides outside the gene matches: 4. CDR1 is SNHLY and CDR2 is FYNNEI in the germline V gene. The CDR3 runs 13 residues. The CDR3 coding sequence is TGTGCCAGCGAGGGGACAGCCTCCTACGAGCAGTACGTC. This encodes CASEGTASYEQYV.

V gene TRBV19 combines with J gene TRBJ2-7; TRBD2 aligns across 10 bases. Germline V gene lookup returns CDR1 LNHDA and CDR2 SQIVND (reference sequence). The CDR3 contains 15 residues. Trimming took 5 bases from V and 3 from J; bases not matched to a gene: 7. This CDR3 is CASSGELAGLYEQYF. The CDR3 DNA sequence: TGTGCCAGTAGTGGAGAACTAGCGGGGCTCTACGAGCAGTACTTC.

This rearrangement joins TRBV28 to TRBJ1-5; D may be TRBD1 (5 bases). Trimming removed 6 bases from V and 6 bases from J, with 18 bases in between. Per the germline V gene, CDR1 is MDHEN and CDR2 is SYDVKM. The CDR3 extends over 15 amino acids. For the CDR3, the DNA is TGTGCCAGCAGCCTGGGGGTCCGGGCGGGTCAGCCCCAGCATTTT. It encodes CASSLGVRAGQPQHF.

With regard to this clone: One end of the junction varies from germline; a read error may be responsible. J is TRBJ1-2 and V is TRBV30, with D perhaps matching TRBD1 (6 bases). The CDR3 runs to 11 residues. CDR1 and CDR2 from the germline V gene are GTSNPN and SVGIG (reference sequence). In nucleotides, the CDR3 is TGTGCCTGGAGCCAGGGGTATGGCTACGCCTTC. Its protein is CAWSQGYGYAF.

This chain joins TRBV20-1 and TRBJ2-5; unclear D gene. The CDR3 contains 11 residues. CDR1 is DFQATT and CDR2 is SNEGSKA in the germline V gene (reference sequence). V was pared by 6 bases and J by 2 bases, with 7 bases between. The CDR3 is CSAQNQETQYF. The CDR3 DNA reads TGCAGTGCCCAGAATCAAGAGACCCAGTACTTC.

The chain carries TRBV6-1 and TRBJ1-2, with D uncertain. Trimming pared 2 bases from V and 2 bases from J, leaving 6 bases between. This CDR3 has 13 amino acids. Germline loops: CDR1 MNHNS, CDR2 SASEGT. DNA of the CDR3: TGTGCCAGCAGTGAACTACCGAACTATGGCTACACCTTC. Protein product: CASSELPNYGYTF.

CDR3 sequence reads: CASRGIGVGNYGYTF. For the CDR3, the DNA is TGTGCCAGCCGTGGTATTGGGGTGGGGAACTATGGCTACACCTTC. The rearrangement uses TRBV6-1 and TRBJ1-2; no firm D call. The germline CDR1 and CDR2 sequences are MNHNS and SASEGT. V lost 8 bases and J 2 bases, leaving 18 bases between the germline ends. This CDR3 has 15 amino acids.

In DNA, the CDR3 is TGCAGCGTTGGAAGGGGACAACTGTACTTC. This gives the protein CSVGRGQLYF. The rearrangement uses TRBV29-1 and TRBJ2-5, with TRBD1 as a possible D gene (6 bases). Germline CDR1 is SQVTM and CDR2 is ANQGSEA. V lost 4 bases to trimming and J lost 13 bases, with 13 bases between them. The length of the CDR3 is 10 residues.

Written as DNA, the CDR3 is TGTGCCAGCAGCTTAGACAGGAGAACAGATACGCAGTATTTT. Its protein is CASSLDRRTDTQYF. The V gene is TRBV7-8, the J gene TRBJ2-3; possibly TRBD1 for D (5 bases). Germline V gene data show CDR1 as SGHVS and CDR2 as FQNEAQ. V lost 1 base and J lost 3, with 8 bases in between. The CDR3 covers 14 residues. Full variable domain (outside the CDR3, taken from reference TRBV7-8 and TRBJ2-3): GAGVSQSPRYKVAKRGQDVALRCDPISGHVSLFWYQQALGQGPEFLTYFQNEAQLDKSGLPSDRFFAERPEGSVSTLKIQRTQQEDSAVYLCASSLDRRTDTQYFGPGTRLTVL.

V is TRBV2 and J is TRBJ2-5, with TRBD1 identical over 7 bases. J was trimmed by 5 bases and V by 7 bases; bases with no gene match: 7. Germline V gives CDR1 SNHLY, CDR2 FYNNEI. The CDR3 runs 13 residues. DNA for the CDR3: TGTGCCAGCAATACAGGGGTAGCGGAGACCCAGTACTTC. Amino acid sequence: CASNTGVAETQYF.

This clone showed up just a few times. V is TRBV7-3 and J is TRBJ2-5; 10 nucleotides line up with TRBD2. Trimming at V came to 5 bases and at J to 5 bases, leaving 8 bases not matched to a gene. The germline V gene has CDR1 SGHTA and CDR2 FQGTGA. The CDR3 consists of 15 residues. Here the CDR3 DNA reads TGTGCCAGCAGCCCCAGCGGGGGGGCGGGGGAGACCCAGTACTTC. It encodes CASSPSGGAGETQYF.

This chain links TRBV2 with TRBJ2-1, with 7 bases aligning to TRBD2. The trim removed 5 bases at V and 3 bases at J, leaving 7 bases unmatched. Germline CDR1 reads SNHLY; CDR2 reads FYNNEI. This CDR3 region has 15 residues. This CDR3 reads CASSSGVSFYNEQFF. CDR3 nucleotide sequence: TGTGCCAGCAGTAGCGGGGTGTCATTCTACAATGAGCAGTTCTTC.

The chain uses TRBV5-1 and TRBJ2-5; the D is unclear. Trimming left V 1 base short and J 10 bases short, with 8 bases between. The CDR3 has 11 residues. Germline CDR1 is SGHRS and CDR2 is YFSETQ. In nucleotides, the CDR3 is TGCGCCAGCAGCTTGAGCAGAGACCAGTACTTC. As protein: CASSLSRDQYF.

This chain connects TRBV5-4 to TRBJ2-2; D call uncertain. Trimming took off 4 bases at V and 2 bases at J, with 15 bases between the two ends. The germline gives CDR1 SGHNT, CDR2 YYREEE (reference sequence). The CDR3 runs to 16 residues. The CDR3 sequence is CASSRLQDLNTGELFF. The CDR3 bases are TGTGCCAGCAGCCGCCTGCAAGACTTAAACACCGGGGAGCTGTTTTTT. The entire variable domain, with the rest obtained from reference TRBV5-4 and TRBJ2-2, is as follows: ETGVTQSPTHLIKTRGQQVTLRCSSQSGHNTVSWYQQALGQGPQFIFQYYREEENGRGNFPPRFSGLQFPNYSSELNVNALELDDSALYLCASSRLQDLNTGELFFGEGSRLTVL.

By sample fraction, this clone is hyperexpanded (1% or more). This sample includes further DNA sequences coding for the same CDR3. The rearrangement uses TRBV2 and TRBJ2-2; no reliable D call. Germline CDR1 is SNHLY and CDR2 is FYNNEI. V was pared by 8 bases and J by 4 bases, with 14 bases between. The CDR3 is 14 residues long. The CDR3 loop is CASSGLGSTGELFF. The CDR3 region has the DNA TGTGCCAGCTCCGGCTTAGGGTCCACCGGGGAGCTGTTTTTT.